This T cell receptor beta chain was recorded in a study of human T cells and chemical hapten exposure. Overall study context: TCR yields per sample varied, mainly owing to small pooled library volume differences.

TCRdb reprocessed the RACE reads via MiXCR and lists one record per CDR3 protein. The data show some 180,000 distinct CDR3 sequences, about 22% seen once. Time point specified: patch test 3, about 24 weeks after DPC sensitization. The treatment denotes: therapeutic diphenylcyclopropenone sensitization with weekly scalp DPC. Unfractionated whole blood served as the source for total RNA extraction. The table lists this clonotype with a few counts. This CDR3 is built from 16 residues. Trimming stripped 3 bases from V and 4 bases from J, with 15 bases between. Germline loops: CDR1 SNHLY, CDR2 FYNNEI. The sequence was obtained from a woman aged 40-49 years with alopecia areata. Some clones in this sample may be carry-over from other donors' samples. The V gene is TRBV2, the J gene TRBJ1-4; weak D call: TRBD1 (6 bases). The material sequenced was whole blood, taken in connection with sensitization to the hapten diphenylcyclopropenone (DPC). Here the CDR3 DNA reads TGTGCCAGCAGTGATGTAGGGACAACGATTAATGAAAAACTGTTTTTT. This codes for CASSDVGTTINEKLFF.